The next 21 T cell receptor beta chains were all read from a single sample in a study of a mutant IDH1 vaccine in newly diagnosed glioma. Generated by immunoSEQ multiplex PCR, the TCRdb table keeps only in-frame clones and is missing some. The sample includes approximately 57,000 clones, around 80% seen only once; the top ten take approximately 7.6%. These receptors lack a known antigen. As for time point: week 23, last vaccination. Doses of 300 ug of mutant IDH1 20-mer peptide were given with topical imiquimod. Material: PBMCs, obtained from a glioma patient whose treatment included an IDH1 peptide vaccine. These receptors originate from a woman aged 40-49 years with glioma. Some clones in this sample may be carry-over from other donors' samples.

The chain has TRBV10-3 and TRBJ2-1, with 8 bases fitting TRBD2. The CDR3 runs to 13 residues. V shed 7 bases, J shed 7 bases, and the junction held 6 bases outside the gene matches. The germline V gene has CDR1 ENHRY and CDR2 SYGVKD. The CDR3 coding sequence is TGTGCCATCACTCCGGGGGGGCGAAATGAGCAGTTCTTC. Translation gives CAITPGGRNEQFF.

The gene calls are TRBV10-3 and TRBJ1-5, with unresolved D. This CDR3 contains 17 residues. V lost 1 base, J lost 3 bases, and 16 bases lay in between. Germline V gene data show CDR1 as ENHRY and CDR2 as SYGVKD. The CDR3 reads CAISEYVGVEDNQPQHF. For the CDR3, the DNA is TGTGCCATCAGTGAGTACGTCGGGGTTGAGGACAATCAGCCCCAGCATTTT.

Here the CDR3 DNA reads TGTGCCAGCAGCCTTGCCCTGAATGAGCAGTTCTTC. This sequence encodes CASSLALNEQFF. The gene calls are TRBV7-9 and TRBJ2-1; no clear D. V lost 5 bases and J lost 7, with 9 bases in between. The germline V gene has CDR1 SEHNR and CDR2 FQNEAQ (reference sequence). This CDR3 has 12 residues.

The rearrangement uses TRBV6-6 and TRBJ2-7; 7 nucleotides align to TRBD1. Germline loops: CDR1 MNHNY, CDR2 SVGAGI (reference sequence). Trimming cost V 6 bases and J 5 bases; bases outside gene matches: 7. CDR3 length: 13 residues. CDR3 sequence (DNA): TGTGCCAGCAGACCGACAGGGCGGCACGAGCAGTACTTC. Its translation is CASRPTGRHEQYF.

V usage is TRBV19 and J usage is TRBJ1-5, with D tentatively TRBD1 (5 bases). Germline CDR1 reads LNHDA; CDR2 reads SQIVND (reference sequence). Trimming removed 7 bases from V and 6 bases from J, with 16 bases in between. This CDR3 region has 14 residues. CDR3 bases: TGTGCCAGTAAAGGTGGCCAGGGTAGTCAGCCCCAGCATTTT. Translating it yields CASKGGQGSQPQHF.

The chain joins TRBV29-1 to TRBJ2-1; D is undetermined. This CDR3 is built from 14 residues. The germline V gene has CDR1 SQVTM and CDR2 ANQGSEA. The V and J ends lost 3 bases and 0 bases respectively, with 9 bases between them. As DNA, the CDR3 is TGCAGCGTTGAGGCGTCTAGCTCCTACAATGAGCAGTTCTTC. Protein sequence: CSVEASSSYNEQFF.

This clone showed up just a few times. J is TRBJ1-1 and V is TRBV6-1; TRBD1 aligns across 7 bases. The CDR3 totals 15 residues. After removal of 2 bases from V and 4 bases from J, the junction contained 7 bases not matched to a gene. The germline V gene has CDR1 MNHNS and CDR2 SASEGT. This CDR3 reads CASSERGRFSTEAFF. In DNA, the CDR3 is TGTGCCAGCAGTGAAAGGGGGCGGTTTAGCACTGAAGCTTTCTTT.

This clone was seen a few times. The rearrangement uses TRBV6-1 and TRBJ1-1; no firm D call. The CDR3 covers 14 residues. Looked up from germline, CDR1 is MNHNS and CDR2 is SASEGT. V was shortened by 2 bases and J by 7 bases, with 14 bases between the two germline ends. The DNA of the CDR3 is TGTGCCAGCAGTGAACAGCCTGCGGGTGGTGAAGCTTTCTTT. This encodes CASSEQPAGGEAFF.

The V and J genes are TRBV2 and TRBJ1-2, with TRBD1 matching over 8 bases. The V and J ends lost 8 bases and 8 bases, in that order; junction bases with no gene match: 10. Germline CDR1 is SNHLY and CDR2 is FYNNEI. CDR3 length: 13 residues. The CDR3 coding sequence is TGTGCCAGCGGGGGGTCGACAGGGGAGGGCTACACCTTC. Protein sequence: CASGGSTGEGYTF. The whole variable domain, filled in from reference TRBV2 and TRBJ1-2, reads EPEVTQTPSHQVTQMGQEVILRCVPISNHLYFYWYRQILGQKVEFLVSFYNNEISEKSEIFDDQFSVERPDGSNFTLKIRSTKLEDSAMYFCASGGSTGEGYTFGSGTRLTVV.

The V call is TRBV9, the J call TRBJ1-1; tentative D call: TRBD1 (6 bases). The CDR3 has 13 residues. Germline V CDR1 and CDR2: SGDLS, YYNGEE. V lost 3 bases and J 6 bases, leaving 12 bases between the germline ends. In DNA form, the CDR3 reads TGTGCCAGCAGCGGGCCCAGGGGACCTGAAGCTTTCTTT. Protein product: CASSGPRGPEAFF. Full variable domain (remainder filled in from reference TRBV9 and TRBJ1-1): DSGVTQTPKHLITATGQRVTLRCSPRSGDLSVYWYQQSLDQGLQFLIQYYNGEERAKGNILERFSAQQFPDLHSELNLSSLELGDSALYFCASSGPRGPEAFFGQGTRLTVV.

The V and J genes are TRBV10-1 and TRBJ1-1; D perhaps matches TRBD1 (5 bases). The CDR3 extends over 15 amino acids. The germline V gene has CDR1 WNHNN and CDR2 SYGVQD (reference sequence). V was pared by 2 bases and J by 0 bases, with 10 bases between. CDR3 in amino acids: CASSESQGMNTEAFF. In DNA form, the CDR3 reads TGCGCCAGCAGTGAGAGCCAGGGTATGAACACTGAAGCTTTCTTT.

For the CDR3, the DNA is TGTGCCAGCAGCTTAGTTGGGGATCCCACAGATACGCAGTATTTT. This sequence encodes CASSLVGDPTDTQYF. This sequence joins TRBV7-8 and TRBJ2-3; no firm D call. V lost 1 base and J 2 bases, leaving 10 bases between the germline ends. CDR3 length: 15 amino acids. The germline gives CDR1 SGHVS, CDR2 FQNEAQ.

The gene calls are TRBV6-5 and TRBJ2-3; no definite D call. The germline gives CDR1 MNHEY, CDR2 SVGAGI. CDR3 length: 15 amino acids. V was trimmed by 3 bases and J by 0 bases, leaving 10 bases between them. The CDR3 sequence: CASSYSELSTDTQYF. The CDR3 nucleotides read TGTGCCAGCAGTTATTCAGAACTTAGCACAGATACGCAGTATTTT.

The rearrangement links TRBV29-1 to TRBJ2-1; possible D gene TRBD1, 6 bases. V lost 6 bases and J 5 bases, leaving 20 bases between the germline ends. The CDR3 has 15 residues. The germline V gene encodes CDR1 SQVTM and CDR2 ANQGSEA. The CDR3 region is CSVGNRALSDNEQFF. The CDR3 DNA reads as TGCAGCGTCGGAAACAGGGCCCTGTCCGACAATGAGCAGTTCTTC.

The CDR3 DNA reads as TGCAGCCCCACCAGAGGGGGGGGAAAGCCCCAGCATTTT. Amino acid sequence: CSPTRGGGKPQHF. This sequence joins TRBV29-1 and TRBJ1-5; D is possibly TRBD1 (6 bases). The CDR3 runs to 13 residues. Per the germline V gene, CDR1 is SQVTM and CDR2 is ANQGSEA. The V gene lost 8 bases and the J gene lost 8 bases, with 19 bases spanning the gap.

This clone was observed a single time. V is TRBV19 and J is TRBJ2-2; 7 bases agree with TRBD1. The trim removed 10 bases at V and 4 bases at J, leaving 9 bases unmatched. There are 14 residues in the CDR3. Looked up from germline, CDR1 is LNHDA and CDR2 is SQIVND (reference sequence). The CDR3 here is CATLGTAFTGELFF. In DNA, the CDR3 is TGTGCCACGTTAGGGACAGCATTCACCGGGGAGCTGTTTTTT.

In this sample, this clone turned up once. This chain links TRBV14 with TRBJ2-3; 12 bases fit TRBD2. CDR1 is SGHDN and CDR2 is FVKESK in the germline V gene. The CDR3 covers 15 residues. After removal of 1 base from V and 8 bases from J, the junction contained 4 bases not matched to a gene. The CDR3 sequence is CASSQGLAGEGTQYF. As DNA, the CDR3 is TGTGCCAGCAGCCAAGGACTAGCGGGGGAGGGTACGCAGTATTTT.

This clone showed up just once. The V gene is TRBV11-3, the J gene TRBJ1-1; D is unclear. Germline V gene lookup returns CDR1 SGHNT and CDR2 YENEEA. Trimming took off 0 bases at V and 5 bases at J, with 7 bases between the two ends. This CDR3 comprises 13 residues. In DNA form, the CDR3 reads TGTGCCAGCAGCTTAGATTCCCAGACTGAAGCTTTCTTT. Translated: CASSLDSQTEAFF.

The chain links TRBV5-6 to TRBJ1-1, with D hard to call. Trimming stripped 4 bases from V and 0 bases from J, with 13 bases between. The CDR3 length is 15 residues. Per germline, CDR1 SGHDT and CDR2 YYEEEE. The CDR3, as DNA: TGTGCCAGCAGCGTGGTCCAAAATTTGAACACTGAAGCTTTCTTT. Protein product: CASSVVQNLNTEAFF.

The chain has TRBV6-6 and TRBJ1-4; no firm D call. V lost 8 bases to trimming and J lost 2 bases, with 12 bases between them. Germline V lookup: CDR1 MNHNY, CDR2 SVGAGI (reference sequence). This CDR3 has 14 amino acids. The CDR3 sequence: CASGLGGTNEKLFF. CDR3 nucleotide sequence: TGTGCCAGCGGCTTAGGAGGGACTAATGAAAAACTGTTTTTT.

The rearrangement links TRBV11-1 to TRBJ1-4; no firm D call. Germline CDR1 and CDR2: SGHAT and FQDESV (reference sequence). V lost 2 bases to trimming and J lost 0 bases, with 7 bases between them. The CDR3 sequence is 15 residues long. In DNA, the CDR3 is TGTGCCAGCAGCTTATCACGAGCAACTAATGAAAAACTGTTTTTT. This gives the protein CASSLSRATNEKLFF.